This T cell receptor (beta chain) was recovered during a study of T cell responses to AZD1222 COVID-19 vaccine (dated by TCRdb to the early 2020s). In terms of the full investigation: A total of about 250 trial participants underwent TCR sequencing, of whom 207 had received two doses of AZD1222 and 26 had received two doses of the MenACWY control vaccine. Trial participants were enrolled by age into subgroups of 18-55, 56-69 and 70-plus years, and roughly 150, 30 and 60 TCR-sequenced participants, respectively, were included in these subgroups. Broader findings and caveats from the paper: Most participants were white British and females outnumbered males, and the authors suggested that clonal diversity may have been underestimated. The whole spike protein was spanned by vaccine-associated CD4 TCRs, and dominant responses were seen in regions 160-218 and 743-854. Reportedly, almost half of the unique spike-specific TCRs recognized epitopes lying outside the regions that are mutated in the B.1.351 and B.1.1.7 variants. No day 14 peak-response samples were available, so repertoires were characterized only after the peak T cell response. In the small 56-69-year group, the increase in depth fell short of significance, most likely because of low power. Only five to seven AZD1222 recipients were SARS-CoV-2 seropositive at baseline, limiting conclusions about previously exposed vaccinees. A significant rise in spike-specific TCR breadth and depth was observed after two AZD1222 doses relative to day 0 and relative to MenACWY recipients.

The CDR3 regions of human TCRbeta chains were analyzed by immunosequencing. The authors' pipeline ran thus. TCRs in the repertoires were compared against a reference library of SARS-CoV-2-specific TCRs that had been generated with the MIRA antigen-specificity platform. Breadth meant the fraction of unique TCRs that were SARS-CoV-2-associated, whereas depth meant the fraction of total T cells that were SARS-CoV-2-associated. Each spike-specific TCR was assigned to its reactive spike region and to a CD4 or CD8 class using the MIRA data. Log10-transformed breadth and depth values were compared by one-way ANOVA with Sidak's multiple comparisons tests. TCRdb obtained this table from immuneACCESS and retained in-frame rearrangements with V and J assigned. These tables miss some clones; where compared with another copy, unresolved V genes account for less than half of the shortfall, and the remainder is unexplained. That table supplies the V and J calls and clone size; D and trimming were determined from the DNA. Within this sample are around 130,000 clones, with nearly 90% of them counted one time only. The ten largest account for 4.5% to 7% of the sample.

The time point label, as the study defines it: about 28 days (+/-7) after the second vaccine dose. AZD1222 recipients whose second dose came at about 4 weeks and those whose second dose came at about 12 weeks were combined into one group, since spike-specific TCR depth and breadth did not differ between the two schedules. Vaccinee samples were obtained from the UK trials COV001 and COV002, which included a single-blind randomized controlled phase 2/3 trial of AZD1222 (ChAdOx1 nCoV-19) in healthy adults. Trial participant PBMC samples were collected at day 0 and day 28 after the second dose for TCRbeta chain sequencing. Of note for this clone: Its antigen remains undetermined. No quality values exist for individual bases; no much larger clone is one base distant. This specimen includes other DNA sequences encoding the same CDR3.

Including the terminal cysteine and phenylalanine, the CDR3 comprises 15 residues. This entry keeps only the CDR3 DNA: 45 bases, framed from base 1. V loses 1 base, J loses 4 bases, and the germline ends lie 11 bases apart. CDR1 and CDR2 were assigned from the germline V gene as SGHVS and FQNEAQ. The chain joins TRBV7-8 to TRBJ1-5; the D gene is perhaps TRBD1, on 5 matching bases. The sequence came from an adult who received the AZD1222 COVID-19 vaccine. The sequences come from peripheral blood, collected 28 days after the second AZD1222 dose. The bases read TGTGCCAGCAGCTTAGTACCAGAGGGGAATCAGCCCCAGCATTTT. It is translated as CASSLVPEGNQPQHF. With the rest looked up from the reference TRBV7-8 and TRBJ1-5 genes rather than sequenced, the full variable domain is GAGVSQSPRYKVAKRGQDVALRCDPISGHVSLFWYQQALGQGPEFLTYFQNEAQLDKSGLPSDRFFAERPEGSVSTLKIQRTQQEDSAVYLCASSLVPEGNQPQHFGDGTRLSIL.